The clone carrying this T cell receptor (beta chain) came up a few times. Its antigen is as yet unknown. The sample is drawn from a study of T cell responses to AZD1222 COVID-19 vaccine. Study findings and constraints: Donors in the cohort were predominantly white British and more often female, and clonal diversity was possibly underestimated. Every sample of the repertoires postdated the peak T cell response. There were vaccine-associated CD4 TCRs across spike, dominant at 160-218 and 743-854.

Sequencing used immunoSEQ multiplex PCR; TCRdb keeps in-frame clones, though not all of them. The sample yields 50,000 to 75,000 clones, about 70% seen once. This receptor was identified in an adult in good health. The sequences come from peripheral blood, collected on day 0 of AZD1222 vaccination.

The CDR3 DNA reads TGTGCCAGCAGCTTAGGGCCGGGACTAGCGGGGGGGAGATCCTACGAGCAGTACTTC. Protein sequence: CASSLGPGLAGGRSYEQYF. This sequence joins TRBV7-8 and TRBJ2-7; the match to TRBD2 covers 16 bases. CDR1 is SGHVS and CDR2 is FQNEAQ in the germline V gene. The CDR3 runs 19 residues. V was clipped by 1 base and J by 1 base; unmatched bases: 7.